The 3 T cell receptor beta chains below all came from one sample that was sequenced in a study of CD8+CD57+ T cells in acquired aplastic anemia. Investigators profiled TCR beta VDJ and CDR3 from genomic DNA template. Via MiXCR, TCRdb re-called the reads, giving one row per CDR3 protein. The sample comprises 120,000 or so distinct CDR3 sequences, around 50% of which are singletons, and 2% to 3% rests with the top ten. The source material was sorted CD4+, CD8+, or CD8+CD57+ T cells (not recorded which) from PBMCs. Receptors were obtained from a human donor in good health, serving as a control.

CDR3 region: CATGDRADGELFF. CDR3 nucleotide sequence: TGTGCCACAGGGGACAGGGCGGACGGGGAGCTGTTTTTT. The chain is built from TRBV24-1 and TRBJ2-2, with 9 nucleotides matching TRBD1. CDR3 length: 13 amino acids. Per the germline V gene, CDR1 is KGHDR and CDR2 is SFDVKD. Trimming at V came to 10 bases and at J to 7 bases, leaving 6 bases not matched to a gene.

A remark on this clonotype: At one of its ends the junction is not consistent with the germline gene, which may arise from a read error. The chain recombines TRBV10-3 with TRBJ2-7; 9 bases line up with TRBD1. Germline CDR1 ENHRY, CDR2 SYGVKD. The CDR3 has 12 residues. Here the CDR3 reads CAIGTGRYEQCF. The CDR3 nucleotides are TGTGCCATCGGGACAGGGCGCTACGAGCAGTGCTTC.

In its sample, this clonotype was seen many times. The V call is TRBV12-5, the J call TRBJ2-1, with D tentatively TRBD2 (5 bases). Germline CDR1 LGHNT, CDR2 FRNRAP. Between the trimmed V and J ends, which lost 5 bases and 4 bases, there was a span of 12 bases. The CDR3 length is 14 residues. CDR3 protein: CASGTEAVYNEQFF. The CDR3 nucleotides read TGTGCTAGTGGTACCGAAGCGGTATACAATGAGCAGTTCTTC.